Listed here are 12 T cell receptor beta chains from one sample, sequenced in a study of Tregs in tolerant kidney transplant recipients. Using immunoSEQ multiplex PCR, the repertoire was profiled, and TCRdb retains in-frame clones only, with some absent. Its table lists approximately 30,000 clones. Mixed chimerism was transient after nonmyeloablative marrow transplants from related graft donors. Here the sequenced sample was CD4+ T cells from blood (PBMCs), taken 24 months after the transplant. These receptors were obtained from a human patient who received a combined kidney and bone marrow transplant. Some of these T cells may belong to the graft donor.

CDR3 loop: CATAQSDEQFF. The sequenced part of the CDR3 DNA is TGTGCCACCGCTCAGTCCGATGAG. The rearrangement links TRBV10-3 to TRBJ2-1; D is ambiguous. The CDR3 extends 3 residues past the end of the read, so its final part is completed from the germline J gene. The CDR3 is 11 residues long. V was trimmed by 10 bases and J by 8 bases, leaving 12 bases between them. The germline CDR1 and CDR2 sequences are ENHRY and SYGVKD.

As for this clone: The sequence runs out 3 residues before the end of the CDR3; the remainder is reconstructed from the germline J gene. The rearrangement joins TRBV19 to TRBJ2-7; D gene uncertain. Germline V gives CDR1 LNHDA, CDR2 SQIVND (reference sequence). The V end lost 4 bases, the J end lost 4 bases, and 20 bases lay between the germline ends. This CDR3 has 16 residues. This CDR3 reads CASSSVLVFPLYEQYF. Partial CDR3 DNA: TGTGCCAGTAGTAGCGTCTTAGTCTTTCCCTTATACGAG.

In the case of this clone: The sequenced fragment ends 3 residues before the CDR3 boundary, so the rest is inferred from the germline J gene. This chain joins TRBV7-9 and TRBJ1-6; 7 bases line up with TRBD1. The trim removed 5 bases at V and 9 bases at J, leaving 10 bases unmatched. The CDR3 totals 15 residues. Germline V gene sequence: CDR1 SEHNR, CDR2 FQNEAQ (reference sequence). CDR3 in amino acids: CASSLRDRSGSPLHF. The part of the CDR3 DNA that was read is TGTGCCAGCAGCCTCCGGGACAGATCAGGTTCACCC.

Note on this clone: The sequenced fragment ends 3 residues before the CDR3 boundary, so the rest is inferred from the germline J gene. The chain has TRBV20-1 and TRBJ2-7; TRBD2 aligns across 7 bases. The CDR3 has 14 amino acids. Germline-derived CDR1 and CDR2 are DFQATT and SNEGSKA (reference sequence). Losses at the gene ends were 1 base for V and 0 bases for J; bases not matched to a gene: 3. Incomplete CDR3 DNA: TGCAGTGCTAGAGCGGGGGGAGTCTCCTACGAG. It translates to CSARAGGVSYE. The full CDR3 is CSARAGGVSYEQYF.

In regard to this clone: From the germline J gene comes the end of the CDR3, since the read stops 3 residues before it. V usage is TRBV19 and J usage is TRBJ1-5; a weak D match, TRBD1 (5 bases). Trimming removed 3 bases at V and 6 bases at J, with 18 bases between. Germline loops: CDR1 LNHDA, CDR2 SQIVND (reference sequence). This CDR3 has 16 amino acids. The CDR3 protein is CASSMGPTRRGQPQHF. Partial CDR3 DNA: TGTGCCAGTAGTATGGGGCCCACAAGGAGGGGTCAGCCC.

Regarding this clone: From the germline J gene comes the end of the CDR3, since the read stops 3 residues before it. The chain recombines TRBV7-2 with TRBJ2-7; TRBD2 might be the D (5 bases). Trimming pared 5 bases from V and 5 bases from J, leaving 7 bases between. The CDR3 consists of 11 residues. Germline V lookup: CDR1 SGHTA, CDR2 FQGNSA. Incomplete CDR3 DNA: TGTGCCAGCAGCGACTACAACGAG. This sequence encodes CASSDYNE. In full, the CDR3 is CASSDYNEQYF.

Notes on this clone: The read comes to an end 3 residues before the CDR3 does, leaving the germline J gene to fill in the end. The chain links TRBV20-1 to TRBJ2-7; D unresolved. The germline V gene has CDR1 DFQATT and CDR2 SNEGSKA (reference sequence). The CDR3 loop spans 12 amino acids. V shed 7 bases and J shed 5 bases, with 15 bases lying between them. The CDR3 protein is CSVRTAIDEQYF. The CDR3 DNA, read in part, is TGCAGTGTGCGCACCGCAATCGACGAG.

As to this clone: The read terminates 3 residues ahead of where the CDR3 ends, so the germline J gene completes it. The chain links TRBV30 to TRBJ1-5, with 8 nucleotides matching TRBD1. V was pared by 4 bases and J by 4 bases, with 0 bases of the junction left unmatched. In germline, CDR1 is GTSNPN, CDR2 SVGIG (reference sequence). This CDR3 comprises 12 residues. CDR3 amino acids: CAWNRGNQPQHF. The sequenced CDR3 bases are TGTGCCTGGAACAGGGGGAATCAGCCC.

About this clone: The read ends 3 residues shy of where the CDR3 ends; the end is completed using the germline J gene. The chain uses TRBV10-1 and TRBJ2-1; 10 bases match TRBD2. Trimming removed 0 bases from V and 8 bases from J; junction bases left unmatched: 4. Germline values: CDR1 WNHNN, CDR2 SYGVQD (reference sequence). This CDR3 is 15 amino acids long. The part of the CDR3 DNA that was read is TGCGCCAGCAGTGAGTCCCCTAGCGGGAGACATGAG. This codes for CASSESPSGRHE. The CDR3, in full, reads CASSESPSGRHEQFF.

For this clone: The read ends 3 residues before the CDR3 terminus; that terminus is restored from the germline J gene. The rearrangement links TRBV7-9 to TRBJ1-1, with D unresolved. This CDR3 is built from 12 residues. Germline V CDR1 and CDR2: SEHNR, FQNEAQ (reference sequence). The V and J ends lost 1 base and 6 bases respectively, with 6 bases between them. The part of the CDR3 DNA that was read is TGTGCCAGCAGCTTAGTCGTCCCTGAA. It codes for CASSLVVPE. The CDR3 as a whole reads CASSLVVPEAFF.

The part of the CDR3 DNA that was read is TGCAGTACTCTAGCGCAAAGCACAGATACG. Protein product: CSTLAQSTDT. The whole CDR3 protein is CSTLAQSTDTQYF. The chain carries TRBV20-1 and TRBJ2-3; D is perhaps TRBD2 (6 bases). The observed sequence ends 3 residues before the CDR3 terminus, with the missing tail filled in from the germline J gene. The V and J ends lost 8 bases and 0 bases respectively, with 12 bases between them. CDR3 length: 13 amino acids. Looked up from germline, CDR1 is DFQATT and CDR2 is SNEGSKA (reference sequence).

The CDR3 bases that were read are TGCAGTGCTAGAGGCCACTATGTGCTAGCGGGAGTTGACGAG. It is translated as CSARGHYVLAGVDE. The CDR3 reads in full as CSARGHYVLAGVDEQYF. The chain uses TRBV20-1 and TRBJ2-7; 10 positions agree with TRBD2. Read data end 3 residues before the CDR3 end; the end is taken from the germline J gene. The junction had 14 bases not matched to a gene; V was cut back by 1 base and J by 5 bases. Germline lookup yields CDR1 DFQATT and CDR2 SNEGSKA (reference sequence). The CDR3 contains 17 residues.